This TCR beta chain was sequenced for a study of shared clonotypes between healthy human individuals. Per germline, CDR1 DFQATT and CDR2 SNEGSKA (reference sequence). The CDR3 runs to 11 residues. The V and J ends lost 5 bases and 10 bases respectively, with 12 bases between them. Clones were sequenced by immunoSEQ multiplex PCR, and TCRdb holds only the in-frame ones, with some missing. This sample carries about 660,000 clones, around 72% of them seen once, and the ten largest clones take approximately 1.6%. Sequencing was done on a sample of memory CD4+ T cells sorted from blood. Subset given: CD45RA-negative fraction. The chain combines TRBV20-1 with TRBJ2-1; no clear D. The receptor was derived from a woman in her 30s in good health. The DNA of the CDR3 is TGCAGTGCTCAAGGGCCCGCAGAGCAGTTCTTC. It is translated as CSAQGPAEQFF.